Listed here are 19 T cell receptor beta chains from one sample, sequenced in a study of T cell responses to AZD1222 COVID-19 vaccine. Here immunoSEQ multiplex PCR was the method, and the copy in TCRdb shows in-frame clones only, minus some. The table has approximately 160,000 clones, about 91% seen once. Specimen: peripheral blood, collected on day 0 of AZD1222 vaccination. All receptors come from an adult in good health.

A single count supports this clone. The chain carries TRBV4-1 and TRBJ2-5, with D possibly being TRBD1 (6 bases). CDR3 length: 12 residues. CDR1 and CDR2 from the germline V gene are MGHRA and YSYEKL. Trimming shortened V by 8 bases and J by 5 bases, and 12 bases separated the two germline ends. The CDR3 spells CASSLDRETQYF. The CDR3 DNA follows: TGCGCCAGCTCACTCGACAGGGAGACCCAGTACTTC.

J is TRBJ1-2 and V is TRBV4-1; TRBD1 matches 10 bases. This CDR3 has 15 residues. The V gene's germline CDR1 is MGHRA and CDR2 YSYEKL. V lost 4 bases, J lost 3 bases, and 5 bases stayed unmatched. CDR3 loop: CASSPLTGGDYGYTF. CDR3 nucleotides: TGCGCCAGCAGCCCCCTGACAGGGGGCGACTATGGCTACACCTTC.

This clone appeared a few times. The rearrangement links TRBV12-3 or TRBV12-4 to TRBJ2-5; no firm D call. This CDR3 has 13 residues. V lost 5 bases to trimming and J lost 7 bases, with 14 bases between them. CDR3 sequence (DNA): TGTGCCAGCAGTACGATCACACGTTCGACCCAGTACTTC. The encoded protein is CASSTITRSTQYF.

The CDR3 DNA reads as TGTGCCAGCAGCGGACCGGGACAGGGGGCTTACGAGCAGTACTTC. This sequence encodes CASSGPGQGAYEQYF. The chain employs TRBV7-2 and TRBJ2-7; 12 bases line up with TRBD1. The CDR3 has 15 residues. Germline CDR1 and CDR2: SGHTA and FQGNSA. After removal of 5 bases from V and 4 bases from J, the junction contained 6 bases not matched to a gene.

The genes are TRBV5-5 and TRBJ1-2; D ambiguous. The V end was cut by 0 bases, the J end by 5 bases, with 5 bases between. CDR1 is SGHKS, CDR2 YYEKEE, per germline (reference sequence). CDR3 length equals 12 residues. CDR3 in DNA: TGTGCCAGCAGCTTGGGAGGGTATGGCTACACCTTC. Its translation: CASSLGGYGYTF. Supplemented by reference TRBV5-5 and TRBJ1-2, the full variable domain reads DAGVTQSPTHLIKTRGQQVTLRCSPISGHKSVSWYQQVLGQGPQFIFQYYEKEERGRGNFPDRFSARQFPNYSSELNVNALLLGDSALYLCASSLGGYGYTFGSGTRLTVV.

The chain recombines TRBV11-3 with TRBJ2-5; tentatively, D is TRBD1 or TRBD2 (8 bases each). The V end was cut by 1 base, the J end by 7 bases, with 19 bases between. The CDR3 spans 16 residues. CDR1 and CDR2 from the germline V gene are SGHNT and YENEEA. CDR3 region: CASSLVGQAAGGTQYF. The CDR3 bases are TGTGCCAGCAGCTTAGTGGGACAGGCTGCGGGAGGGACCCAGTACTTC.

The chain joins TRBV4-3 to TRBJ2-7; the match to TRBD2 covers 14 bases. Per germline, CDR1 LGHNA and CDR2 YSLEER. The length of the CDR3 is 16 residues. V trimming: 1 base; J trimming: 3 bases; junction bases outside the gene matches: 2. CDR3 sequence: CASSQAGLAGDYEQYF. The CDR3 DNA follows: TGCGCCAGCAGCCAAGCGGGACTAGCGGGGGACTACGAGCAGTACTTC.

The table lists this clone with a few counts. The V and J genes are TRBV30 and TRBJ1-1, with D perhaps matching TRBD1 (5 bases). CDR3 size: 15 residues. V was cut by 3 bases and J by 0 bases, with 14 bases left in between. The germline CDR1 and CDR2 sequences are GTSNPN and SVGIG (reference sequence). The CDR3 region is CAWRPFQGLNTEAFF. Here the CDR3 DNA reads TGTGCCTGGAGACCTTTTCAGGGCCTGAACACTGAAGCTTTCTTT.

This rearrangement joins TRBV6-5 to TRBJ1-1; D is unresolved. Germline V gene sequence: CDR1 MNHEY, CDR2 SVGAGI. The V gene lost 9 bases and the J gene lost 1 base, with 6 bases spanning the gap. The CDR3 sequence is 11 residues long. The chain's CDR3 is CASHKNTEAFF. The CDR3 DNA reads as TGTGCCAGTCACAAGAACACTGAAGCTTTCTTT.

Here the CDR3 reads CASSPPFSYNEQFF. The CDR3 bases are TGTGCCAGCTCACCACCGTTTTCCTACAATGAGCAGTTCTTC. The V and J genes are TRBV18 and TRBJ2-1; no definite D call. V was clipped by 0 bases and J by 1 base, with 4 bases between them. CDR1 is KGHSH and CDR2 is LQKENI in the germline V gene. The CDR3 consists of 14 residues.

The chain joins TRBV27 to TRBJ1-1; tentative D call: TRBD1 (5 bases). CDR1 is MNHEY and CDR2 is SMNVEV in the germline V gene (reference sequence). V lost 3 bases to trimming and J lost 2 bases, with 7 bases between them. This CDR3 comprises 13 residues. The CDR3 DNA sequence: TGTGCCAGCAGTTTGGGGGGAAACACTGAAGCTTTCTTT. Translated: CASSLGGNTEAFF.

A few counts support this clone. The J gene is TRBJ2-7, the V gene TRBV2, with D perhaps TRBD1 or TRBD2 (5 bases each). Trimming pared 10 bases from V and 6 bases from J, leaving 10 bases between. CDR1 and CDR2 from the germline V gene are SNHLY and FYNNEI. The CDR3 contains 10 residues. The CDR3 loop is CAILGPEQYF. In DNA form, the CDR3 reads TGTGCCATCTTGGGACCCGAGCAGTACTTC.

The chain carries TRBV20-1 and TRBJ2-7, with D perhaps matching TRBD1 or TRBD2 (5 bases each). Germline V gives CDR1 DFQATT, CDR2 SNEGSKA (reference sequence). The CDR3 covers 10 residues. In nucleotides, the CDR3 is TGCAGGGGGGACCTATACGAGCAGTACTTC. Protein sequence: CRGDLYEQYF.

The chain recombines TRBV6-5 with TRBJ1-5; TRBD1 might be the D (5 bases). In germline, CDR1 is MNHEY, CDR2 SVGAGI. V was pared by 7 bases and J by 0 bases, with 10 bases between. This CDR3 spans 14 amino acids. The CDR3 DNA reads as TGTGCCAGCAACCAGGGAAATAGCAATCAGCCCCAGCATTTT. It specifies CASNQGNSNQPQHF.

The gene calls are TRBV5-4 and TRBJ1-2; 8 nucleotides agree with TRBD1. CDR1 SGHNT and CDR2 YYREEE come from the germline V gene (reference sequence). V trimming: 0 bases; J trimming: 5 bases; junction bases outside the gene matches: 9. This CDR3 comprises 16 residues. CDR3 bases: TGTGCCAGCAGCTTGGAGCAGTCAGGGGGCTGGTATGGCTACACCTTC. Protein sequence: CASSLEQSGGWYGYTF.

V gene TRBV28 combines with J gene TRBJ2-3; D is undetermined. Germline V gene data show CDR1 as MDHEN and CDR2 as SYDVKM. V lost 2 bases and J 2 bases, leaving 11 bases between the germline ends. The CDR3 spans 15 residues. CDR3 region: CASSLPSAHTDTQYF. The CDR3 coding sequence is TGTGCCAGCAGTTTACCCTCAGCGCACACAGATACGCAGTATTTT.

The rearrangement joins TRBV6-5 to TRBJ2-1; 9 bases map to TRBD1. The CDR3 is 13 amino acids. Per germline, CDR1 MNHEY and CDR2 SVGAGI. V shed 9 bases, J shed 8 bases, and the junction held 8 bases outside the gene matches. Here the CDR3 reads CASMGTGIHEQFF. In DNA form, the CDR3 reads TGTGCCAGTATGGGGACAGGGATTCATGAGCAGTTCTTC.

The chain uses TRBV19 and TRBJ2-5, with a possible D match to TRBD2 (5 bases). This CDR3 spans 15 amino acids. Germline V gene data show CDR1 as LNHDA and CDR2 as SQIVND (reference sequence). Trimming left V 4 bases short and J 5 bases short, with 17 bases between. The CDR3 DNA reads as TGTGCCAGTAGTAATGTAGGGAGACGGCGGGAGACCCAGTACTTC. It yields the protein CASSNVGRRRETQYF.

The chain couples TRBV7-2 to TRBJ1-2; 7 bases fit TRBD1. The junction had 3 bases not matched to a gene; V was cut back by 3 bases and J by 5 bases. The CDR3 runs to 13 residues. Germline CDR1 is SGHTA and CDR2 is FQGNSA. CDR3 sequence (DNA): TGTGCCAGCAGCTTGGGACAGCTTTATGGCTACACCTTC. Its translation: CASSLGQLYGYTF. Supplemented by reference TRBV7-2 and TRBJ1-2, the full variable domain reads GAGVSQSPSNKVTEKGKDVELRCDPISGHTALYWYRQSLGQGLEFLIYFQGNSAPDKSGLPSDRFSAERTGGSVSTLTIQRTQQEDSAVYLCASSLGQLYGYTFGSGTRLTVV.